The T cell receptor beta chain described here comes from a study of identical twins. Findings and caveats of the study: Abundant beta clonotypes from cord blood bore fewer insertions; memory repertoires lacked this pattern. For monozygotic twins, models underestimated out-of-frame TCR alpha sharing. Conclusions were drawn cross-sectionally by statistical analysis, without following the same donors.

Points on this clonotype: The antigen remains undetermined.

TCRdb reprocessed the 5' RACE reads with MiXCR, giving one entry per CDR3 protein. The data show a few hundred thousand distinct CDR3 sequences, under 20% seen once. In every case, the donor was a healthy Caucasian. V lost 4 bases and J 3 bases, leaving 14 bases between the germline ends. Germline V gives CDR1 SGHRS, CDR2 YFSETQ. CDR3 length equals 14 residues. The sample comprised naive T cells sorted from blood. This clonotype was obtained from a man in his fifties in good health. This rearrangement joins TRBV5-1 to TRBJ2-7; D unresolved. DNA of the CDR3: TGCGCCAGCAGCACCTCAGGCCAAGACTACGAGCAGTACTTC. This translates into CASSTSGQDYEQYF.